The next 20 T cell receptor beta chains were all read from a single sample in a study. In TCRdb, the RT-PCR reads were re-called with MiXCR into one record per CDR3 protein. The repertoire has more than 550,000 distinct CDR3 sequences, 14% of them found once; the top ten carry 3.6%. Sequenced input: memory CD4+ T cells from blood. All receptors derive from a female donor in good health, serving as a healthy control.

The chain carries TRBV20-1 and TRBJ1-4, with a tentative D call TRBD1 (5 bases). This CDR3 spans 14 amino acids. CDR1 and CDR2 from the germline V gene are DFQATT and SNEGSKA (reference sequence). The germline V and J ends were trimmed by 0 bases and 5 bases, with 10 bases remaining between them. The CDR3 region has the DNA TGCAGTGCTAGAGAATCGACAGCAAATGAAAAACTGTTTTTT. Translating gives CSARESTANEKLFF.

The chain carries TRBV7-6 and TRBJ1-1, with D hard to call. Germline CDR1 and CDR2: SGHVS and FNYEAQ. The CDR3 is made up of 14 amino acids. V was cut by 1 base and J by 11 bases, with 17 bases left in between. The CDR3 spells CASSLGEGRPAAFF. Written as DNA, the CDR3 is TGTGCCAGCAGCTTAGGGGAAGGAAGACCCGCGGCTTTCTTT.

This clonotype was detected ten times or more. The chain joins TRBV6-5 to TRBJ1-1; 7 nucleotides match TRBD1. Germline values: CDR1 MNHEY, CDR2 SVGAGI. The CDR3 is 14 residues long. Unmatched junction bases numbered 3, after V lost 4 bases and J lost 1 base. The CDR3 spells CASSSRTGNTEAFF. CDR3 DNA: TGTGCCAGCAGTTCCCGGACAGGGAACACTGAAGCTTTCTTT.

The J gene is TRBJ2-1, the V gene TRBV7-2, with 15 positions matching TRBD2. Losses at the gene ends were 3 bases for V and 7 bases for J; bases not matched to a gene: 1. The CDR3 has 15 residues. In germline, CDR1 is SGHTA, CDR2 FQGNSA. CDR3 DNA: TGTGCCAGCAGCTTCGGGACTAGCGGGGGGAATGAGCAGTTCTTC. Amino acid sequence: CASSFGTSGGNEQFF.

The chain is built from TRBV11-2 and TRBJ2-2; the match to TRBD1 covers 7 bases. The CDR3 loop spans 15 amino acids. Germline CDR1 and CDR2: SGHAT and FQNNGV. With V trimmed by 3 bases and J by 4 bases, 5 bases remained unmatched. CDR3 coding DNA: TGTGCCAGCAGCTTCCGGGACAGAGGCACCGGGGAGCTGTTTTTT. As protein: CASSFRDRGTGELFF. Full variable domain (missing parts from reference TRBV11-2 and TRBJ2-2): EAGVAQSPRYKIIEKRQSVAFWCNPISGHATLYWYQQILGQGPKLLIQFQNNGVVDDSQLPKDRFSAERLKGVDSTLKIQPAKLEDSAVYLCASSFRDRGTGELFFGEGSRLTVL.

This chain connects TRBV12-3 or TRBV12-4 to TRBJ2-1, with D perhaps matching TRBD2 (6 bases). V lost 6 bases and J lost 0, with 9 bases in between. This CDR3 has 14 residues. The CDR3 sequence is CASRWDSSYNEQFF. The CDR3 coding sequence is TGTGCCAGCAGGTGGGACTCCTCCTACAATGAGCAGTTCTTC.

The V call is TRBV6-5, the J call TRBJ2-7, with D perhaps TRBD2 (5 bases). The CDR3 loop spans 12 amino acids. Deletions cut 5 bases from V and 4 bases from J, with 9 bases between. CDR1 is MNHEY, CDR2 SVGAGI, per germline. CDR3 sequence reads: CASSADSYEQYF. CDR3 in DNA: TGTGCCAGCAGTGCGGACTCGTACGAGCAGTACTTC.

This clonotype appeared a few times. The gene calls are TRBV20-1 and TRBJ2-3; 13 positions match TRBD2. CDR1 and CDR2 (germline): DFQATT, SNEGSKA (reference sequence). The CDR3 is made up of 16 amino acids. Trimming at V came to 3 bases and at J to 2 bases, leaving 5 bases not matched to a gene. In DNA form, the CDR3 reads TGCAGTGCTAGCCCGGGACTAGCGGGGACCACAGATACGCAGTATTTT. Its translation: CSASPGLAGTTDTQYF.

The chain carries TRBV20-1 and TRBJ2-7; D is possibly TRBD2 (5 bases). The V and J ends lost 5 bases and 0 bases respectively, with 20 bases between them. The CDR3 has 16 residues. Germline-derived CDR1 and CDR2 are DFQATT and SNEGSKA (reference sequence). CDR3 residues: CSAQWGFKEGSYEQYF. The CDR3 nucleotides read TGCAGTGCTCAATGGGGATTTAAAGAGGGCTCCTACGAGCAGTACTTC.

The gene calls are TRBV5-6 and TRBJ1-1; 7 bases agree with TRBD1. CDR1 is SGHDT and CDR2 is YYEEEE in the germline V gene. V shed 4 bases and J 3 bases; nucleotides not matched to a gene: 6. This CDR3 contains 14 residues. CDR3 region: CASSEGAWDTEAFF. The CDR3 DNA reads as TGTGCCAGCAGCGAGGGGGCTTGGGACACTGAAGCTTTCTTT.

The rearrangement links TRBV5-1 to TRBJ2-1; possible D gene TRBD2, 5 bases. Germline CDR1 is SGHRS and CDR2 is YFSETQ. V lost 1 base and J 0 bases, leaving 11 bases between the germline ends. This CDR3 has 16 residues. The CDR3 spells CASSLSGEGSYNEQFF. The CDR3 DNA is TGCGCCAGCAGCTTGTCAGGCGAGGGCTCCTACAATGAGCAGTTCTTC.

The chain links TRBV3-1 to TRBJ1-3; D remains unclear. Trimming took off 4 bases at V and 2 bases at J, with 6 bases between the two ends. Germline assignment: CDR1 LGHDT and CDR2 YNNKEL (reference sequence). The CDR3 consists of 13 residues. The CDR3 spells CASSPRTGNTIYF. CDR3 nucleotide sequence: TGTGCCAGCAGCCCCCGGACTGGAAACACCATATATTTT.

The chain couples TRBV15 to TRBJ1-5; a weak D match, TRBD1 (5 bases). CDR1 and CDR2 (germline): LNHNV, YYDKDF (reference sequence). Trimming took 0 bases from V and 5 from J, leaving 8 bases between them. CDR3 size: 14 residues. The chain's CDR3 is CATSREGVYQPQHF. The CDR3 coding sequence is TGTGCCACCAGCAGAGAGGGGGTTTATCAGCCCCAGCATTTT.

This clonotype occurred a few times. This chain connects TRBV7-3 to TRBJ2-1, with D possibly matching TRBD2 (6 bases). The CDR3 is 15 amino acids. Germline loops: CDR1 SGHTA, CDR2 FQGTGA. V was cut by 5 bases and J by 4 bases, with 15 bases left in between. The CDR3 is CASSPSLGTYNEQFF. CDR3 in DNA: TGTGCCAGCAGCCCGAGCCTTGGGACTTACAATGAGCAGTTCTTC.

V and J are TRBV5-1 and TRBJ2-1; D call uncertain. The CDR3 is 18 residues long. Germline CDR1 reads SGHRS; CDR2 reads YFSETQ. Trimming took 3 bases from V and 12 from J, leaving 31 bases between them. The CDR3 DNA reads as TGCGCCAGCAGCTGGGATTCTCCGAGTACAATGGGCACCCCCCGGCAGTTCTTC. Encoded protein: CASSWDSPSTMGTPRQFF. Together with reference TRBV5-1 and TRBJ2-1, the CDR3 gives the full variable domain: KAGVTQTPRYLIKTRGQQVTLSCSPISGHRSVSWYQQTPGQGLQFLFEYFSETQRNKGNFPGRFSGRQFSNSRSEMNVSTLELGDSALYLCASSWDSPSTMGTPRQFFGPGTRLTVL.

This clonotype was counted a few times. This chain connects TRBV9 to TRBJ1-6; 8 nucleotides line up with TRBD1. V lost 4 bases, J lost 5 bases, and 8 bases stayed unmatched. The germline gives CDR1 SGDLS, CDR2 YYNGEE. The CDR3 extends over 16 amino acids. For the CDR3, the DNA is TGTGCCAGCAGCCCTCTCGGACAGGGACATAATTCACCCCTCCACTTT. Protein sequence: CASSPLGQGHNSPLHF.

J is TRBJ2-5 and V is TRBV7-9, with TRBD2 matching over 13 bases. The CDR3 totals 21 residues. From germline, CDR1 is SEHNR and CDR2 FQNEAQ (reference sequence). V was pared by 6 bases and J by 5 bases, with 24 bases of the junction left unmatched. For the CDR3, the DNA is TGTGCCAGCAGACTTCACCAACCGGGACTAGCGGGGCCGGCAGTCGGCGAGACCCAGTACTTC. Translated: CASRLHQPGLAGPAVGETQYF.

In this sample, this clonotype turned up a few times. The J gene is TRBJ1-1, the V gene TRBV12-3 or TRBV12-4; no firm D call. V lost 7 bases and J 5 bases, leaving 14 bases between the germline ends. This CDR3 comprises 13 residues. The CDR3 protein is CASNPDVRTEAFF. Written as DNA, the CDR3 is TGTGCCAGCAACCCGGACGTAAGAACTGAAGCTTTCTTT.

This rearrangement joins TRBV18 to TRBJ1-6; 7 bases agree with TRBD1. Trimming removed 1 base from V and 7 bases from J; junction bases left unmatched: 4. This CDR3 is built from 15 residues. CDR1 is KGHSH and CDR2 is LQKENI in the germline V gene. CDR3 region: CASSPQTGDNSPLHF. DNA of the CDR3: TGTGCCAGCTCACCACAAACAGGGGACAATTCACCCCTCCACTTT.

This clonotype was recorded at least ten times. This CDR3 is CATSRAGGGYNEQFF. In nucleotides, the CDR3 is TGTGCCACCAGCAGGGCCGGCGGCGGATACAATGAGCAGTTCTTC. V gene TRBV15 combines with J gene TRBJ2-1; D remains ambiguous. Germline V gene data show CDR1 as LNHNV and CDR2 as YYDKDF (reference sequence). The CDR3 is 15 amino acids. The germline V and J ends were trimmed by 3 bases and 4 bases, with 13 bases remaining between them.